The T cell receptor (beta chain) described here comes from a study of cytomegalovirus exposure and HLA in healthy donors. The study ran its PCR with 60 Vbeta and 13 Jbeta primers. Using immunoSEQ multiplex PCR, the repertoire was profiled, and TCRdb retains in-frame clones only, with some absent. The sample has tens of thousands of clones; 78% are singletons. In regard to this clone: Its target is not known.

CDR1 is KGHSH and CDR2 is LQKENI in the germline V gene. This CDR3 is 15 amino acids long. Trimming cost V 2 bases and J 1 base, with 8 bases left between them. General observations from the study: Investigators reported 150 to 200 TCR beta chains as tied to cytomegalovirus.

The J gene is TRBJ2-2, the V gene TRBV18; weak D call: TRBD1 (6 bases). This TCR derives from a male donor in good health and CMV-seropositive. Sequencing used PBMCs. The CDR3 region has the DNA TGTGCCAGCTCACCAGGGACAATGAACACCGGGGAGCTGTTTTTT. Its translation is CASSPGTMNTGELFF.